This is a list of T cell receptor beta chains from one sample in a study of control samples from healthy donors and cancer patients. The assay was immunoSEQ multiplex PCR, and TCRdb's table has in-frame clones only and misses some. The data show just under 75,000 clones, with about 90% seen just once and more than 3% held by the top ten. What was sequenced was blood. These receptors originate from a woman in her forties or fifties in good health. The CDR3 runs from the conserved cysteine through the conserved F or W. The D gene is left open where the match is weak. The size field is filled for only some rows; it gives once, few, many or a size class.

>TRBJ2-1|TRBV30|TRBD2|-
CAWSAGLAGANEQFF
TGTGCCTGGAGTGCGGGACTAGCGGGAGCAAATGAGCAGTTCTTC
>TRBJ2-3|TRBV2|-|-
CASIRGETGLIDTQYF
TGTGCCAGCATTCGAGGGGAGACAGGCTTAATAGATACGCAGTATTTT
>TRBJ1-5|TRBV9|TRBD1|-
CASSQTGVNQPQHF
TGTGCCAGCAGCCAGACAGGGGTCAATCAGCCCCAGCATTTT
>TRBJ2-7|TRBV7-6|TRBD1|-
CASSLEETGIDEQYF
TGTGCCAGCAGCTTAGAGGAGACAGGGATCGACGAGCAGTACTTC
>TRBJ1-2|TRBV3-1/TRBV3-2|-|-
CASSQEGWGSYGYTF
TGTGCCAGCAGCCAAGAAGGATGGGGGTCTTATGGCTACACCTTC
>TRBJ2-2|TRBV3-1/TRBV3-2|-|-
CASSQDASGELFF
TGTGCCAGCAGCCAAGACGCGAGCGGGGAGCTGTTTTTT
>TRBJ2-7|TRBV19|-|-
CASSMGRGSSYEQYF
TGTGCCAGTAGTATGGGACGCGGCAGCTCCTACGAGCAGTACTTC
>TRBJ2-5|TRBV20-1|-|-
CSASAVWGETQYF
TGCAGTGCTAGTGCGGTCTGGGGAGAGACCCAGTACTTC
>TRBJ1-1|TRBV20-1|-|-
CSALDNTEAFF
TGCAGTGCTCTAGATAACACTGAAGCTTTCTTT
>TRBJ1-5|TRBV19|TRBD1|-
CASSSDGDRESNQPQHF
TGTGCCAGTAGTTCCGACGGGGACAGGGAAAGCAATCAGCCCCAGCATTTT
>TRBJ1-2|TRBV18|-|-
CASSPPRQAGNYGYTF
TGTGCCAGCTCACCACCGCGTCAGGCCGGCAACTATGGCTACACCTTC
>TRBJ2-7|TRBV18|TRBD2|-
CASSPRQGLDSYEQYF
TGTGCCAGCTCACCACGTCAAGGACTAGACTCCTACGAGCAGTACTTC
>TRBJ1-1|TRBV24-1|-|once
CATSDSNSIQGFSAEAFF
TGTGCCACCAGTGATTCGAACTCAATTCAGGGTTTCTCGGCTGAAGCTTTCTTT
>TRBJ1-1|TRBV18|TRBD1|-
CASSPRQGTGEWTEAFF
TGTGCCAGCTCACCAAGGCAAGGGACAGGGGAGTGGACTGAAGCTTTCTTT
>TRBJ1-2|TRBV12-3/TRBV12-4|-|-
CASSFREYGYTF
TGTGCCAGCAGTTTTCGCGAATATGGCTACACCTTC
>TRBJ1-4|TRBV9|-|-
CASSVGPATNEKLFF
TGTGCCAGCAGCGTCGGGCCCGCAACTAATGAAAAACTGTTTTTT
>TRBJ2-7|TRBV19|TRBD2|-
CASSRREGYEQYF
TGTGCCAGTAGTCGCAGGGAGGGTTACGAGCAGTACTTC
>TRBJ1-4|TRBV18|-|-
CASSPNRDANEKLFF
TGTGCCAGCTCACCCAACAGGGATGCTAATGAAAAACTGTTTTTT
>TRBJ1-1|TRBV5-1|TRBD1|-
CASSSGQPNTEAFF
TGCGCCAGCAGCTCGGGACAGCCGAACACTGAAGCTTTCTTT
>TRBJ2-3|TRBV19|-|-
CASSIWGSDTQYF
TGTGCCAGTAGTATCTGGGGGTCAGATACGCAGTATTTT
>TRBJ1-2|TRBV30|-|-
CACPTPMRPVGYTF
TGTGCCTGCCCCACCCCCATGAGGCCGGTTGGCTACACCTTC
>TRBJ2-7|TRBV20-1|-|-
CSATDRSYYEQYF
TGCAGTGCTACTGACAGGTCTTACTACGAGCAGTACTTC
>TRBJ2-1|TRBV30|-|-
CAWSVGQGPYNEQFF
TGTGCCTGGAGTGTGGGTCAGGGCCCCTACAATGAGCAGTTCTTC
>TRBJ2-3|TRBV10-3|-|-
CAISESVGTDTQYF
TGTGCCATCAGTGAGTCAGTGGGCACAGATACGCAGTATTTT